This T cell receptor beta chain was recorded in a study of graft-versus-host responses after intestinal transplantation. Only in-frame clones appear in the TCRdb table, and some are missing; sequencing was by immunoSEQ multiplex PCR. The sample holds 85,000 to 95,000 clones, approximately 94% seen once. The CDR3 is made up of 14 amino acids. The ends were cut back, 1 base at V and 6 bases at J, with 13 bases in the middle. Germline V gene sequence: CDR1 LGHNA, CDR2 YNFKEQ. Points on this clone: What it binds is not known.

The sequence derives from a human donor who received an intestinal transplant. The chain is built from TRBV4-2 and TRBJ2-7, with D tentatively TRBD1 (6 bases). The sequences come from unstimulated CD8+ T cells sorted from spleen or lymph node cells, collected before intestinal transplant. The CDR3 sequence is CASSQVGQTLEQYF. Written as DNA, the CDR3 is TGTGCCAGCAGCCAAGTCGGACAGACGCTCGAGCAGTACTTC.